The 8 T cell receptor beta chains given below trace back to one sample, sequenced in a study of blood T cell repertoires in COVID-19. TCRdb's copy holds only in-frame clones and misses some; the assay was immunoSEQ multiplex PCR. The table includes 110,000 to 150,000 clones, under 80% detected once. Sequencing was done on a sample of peripheral blood. These receptors were obtained from a man aged 55-75 years with acute or convalescent COVID-19.

The V and J genes are TRBV12-3 or TRBV12-4 and TRBJ1-1; perhaps TRBD1 as D (6 bases). Trimming took 5 bases from V and 5 from J, leaving 12 bases between them. The CDR3 extends over 13 amino acids. CDR3 residues: CASSPDRGTEAFF. The CDR3 nucleotides are TGTGCCAGCAGTCCTGATAGGGGGACTGAAGCTTTCTTT.

V is TRBV6-5 and J is TRBJ1-5; D is uncertain. V lost 3 bases and J lost 2, with 8 bases in between. CDR3 length: 14 amino acids. The germline V gene has CDR1 MNHEY and CDR2 SVGAGI. The CDR3 loop is CASSYREGNQPQHF. In DNA form, the CDR3 reads TGTGCCAGCAGTTATCGGGAGGGCAATCAGCCCCAGCATTTT.

The chain's CDR3 is CASNMGQSNQPQHF. The CDR3 region has the DNA TGTGCCAGCAATATGGGACAGTCCAATCAGCCCCAGCATTTT. This sequence joins TRBV2 and TRBJ1-5; 7 nucleotides line up with TRBD1. Germline CDR1 reads SNHLY; CDR2 reads FYNNEI. This CDR3 spans 14 amino acids. With V trimmed by 7 bases and J by 3 bases, 6 bases remained unmatched.

V usage is TRBV6-2 or TRBV6-3 and J usage is TRBJ1-2; possible D gene TRBD1, 6 bases. The germline V gene has CDR1 MNHEY and CDR2 SVGEGT. The ends were cut back, 4 bases at V and 2 bases at J, with 8 bases in the middle. The CDR3 runs 13 residues. CDR3 in amino acids: CASSFGGNYGYTF. The CDR3 coding sequence is TGTGCCAGCAGTTTTGGGGGCAACTATGGCTACACCTTC.

The chain is built from TRBV10-1 and TRBJ1-1; D remains ambiguous. This CDR3 contains 15 residues. Germline V lookup: CDR1 WNHNN, CDR2 SYGVQD (reference sequence). Trimming removed 0 bases at V and 4 bases at J, with 12 bases between. CDR3 sequence reads: CASSESSGIRTEAFF. CDR3 bases: TGCGCCAGCAGTGAGTCGTCGGGGATTCGCACTGAAGCTTTCTTT.

The genes are TRBV25-1 and TRBJ1-2, with D possibly matching TRBD1 (6 bases). The CDR3 totals 14 residues. V was cut by 2 bases and J by 2 bases, with 9 bases left in between. Germline CDR1 and CDR2: MGHDK and SYGVNS. The DNA for the CDR3 is TGTGCCAGCAGTGAAAGGGACATGAACTATGGCTACACCTTC. This sequence encodes CASSERDMNYGYTF.

J is TRBJ2-3 and V is TRBV7-9; D may be TRBD2 (5 bases). V gave up 5 bases and J gave up 4 bases, with 13 bases separating them. The CDR3 runs to 14 residues. The germline CDR1 and CDR2 sequences are SEHNR and FQNEAQ (reference sequence). The DNA of the CDR3 is TGTGCCAGCAGCCCCCCTAGCAGGTCAGATACGCAGTATTTT. It encodes CASSPPSRSDTQYF. The full variable domain, its missing parts supplied by reference TRBV7-9 and TRBJ2-3, is DTGVSQNPRHKITKRGQNVTFRCDPISEHNRLYWYRQTLGQGPEFLTYFQNEAQLEKSRLLSDRFSAERPKGSFSTLEIQRTEQGDSAMYLCASSPPSRSDTQYFGPGTRLTVL.

The CDR3 loop is CASSPGVTGGKGEKLFF. The CDR3 DNA reads as TGTGCCAGCAGCCCAGGGGTTACAGGGGGGAAAGGTGAAAAACTGTTTTTT. This sequence joins TRBV11-2 and TRBJ1-4; the match to TRBD1 covers 8 bases. The germline V gene has CDR1 SGHAT and CDR2 FQNNGV. The CDR3 runs 17 residues. Germline trimming cut 5 bases from V and 7 bases from J; bases unmatched to any gene: 15.